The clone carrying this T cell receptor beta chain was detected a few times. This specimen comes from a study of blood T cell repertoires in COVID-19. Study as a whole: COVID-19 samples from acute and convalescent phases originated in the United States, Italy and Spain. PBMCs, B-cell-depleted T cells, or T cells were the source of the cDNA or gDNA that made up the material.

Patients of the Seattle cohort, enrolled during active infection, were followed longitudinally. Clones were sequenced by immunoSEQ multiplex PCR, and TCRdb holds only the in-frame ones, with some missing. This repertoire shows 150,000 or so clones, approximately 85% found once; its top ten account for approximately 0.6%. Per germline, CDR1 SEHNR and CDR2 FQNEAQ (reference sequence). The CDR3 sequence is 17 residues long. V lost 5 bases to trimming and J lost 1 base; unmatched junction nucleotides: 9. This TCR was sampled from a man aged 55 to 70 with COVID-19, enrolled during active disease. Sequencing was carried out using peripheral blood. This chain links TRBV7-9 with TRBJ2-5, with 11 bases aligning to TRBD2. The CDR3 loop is CASSPGLAEVGQETQYF. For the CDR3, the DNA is TGTGCCAGCAGCCCGGGACTAGCGGAGGTGGGCCAAGAGACCCAGTACTTC.